The rows below give T cell receptor beta chains drawn from one sample of a study of long-term antiretroviral therapy in people with HIV. Generated by immunoSEQ multiplex PCR, the TCRdb table keeps only in-frame clones and is missing some. The table has 28,000 or so clones, 70% to 90% seen once. The sample here was unsorted PBMCs, taken 0.8 years before starting antiretroviral therapy. The receptor set was obtained from a young man with HIV. Each CDR3 is given with its conserved first and last residue.

j_gene,v_gene,CDR3aa
TRBJ2-5,TRBV7-9,CASSLGDQGLYETQYF
TRBJ2-7,TRBV7-9,CASSSGLRTSKMFYEQYF
TRBJ1-5,TRBV5-4,CASSLSAGKPQPQHF
TRBJ2-2,TRBV11-2,CASSLDWGGTGELFF
TRBJ2-4,TRBV7-3,CASSPRGGVDGENIQYF
TRBJ2-5,TRBV18,CASSRLGLAGGNAKETQYF
TRBJ2-7,TRBV7-2,CASSFPGLAGGEQYF
TRBJ1-5,TRBV9,CASSVGVGLDQPQHF
TRBJ1-5,TRBV19,CASNKSREPQHF
TRBJ2-3,TRBV6-6,CASKRTSGGAEDTQYF
TRBJ2-2,TRBV9,CASSAEPGSGELFF
TRBJ2-2,TRBV12-5,CASGLGLLGGAGFPGELFF
TRBJ2-7,TRBV15,CATSRVAGSTREQYF
TRBJ1-4,TRBV19,CASSLLGATNEKLFF
TRBJ1-4,TRBV7-9,CASRRTGGAEKLFF
TRBJ2-1,TRBV9,CASRRTSGYNEQFF
TRBJ2-7,TRBV4-2,CASSPSGGSYEQYF
TRBJ1-2,TRBV7-9,CASSSRDRGRANYGYTF
TRBJ1-5,TRBV7-2,CASTVSFGQPQHF
TRBJ1-2,TRBV7-2,CASSPDGLDYGYTF
TRBJ2-7,TRBV27,CASSQGYEQYF
TRBJ2-2,TRBV9,CASSAQSTGELFF
TRBJ1-5,TRBV7-2,CASSYGGQGDQPQHF